This passage covers 16 T cell receptor beta chains from one sample sequenced in a study of cytomegalovirus exposure and HLA in healthy donors. The study ran its PCR with 60 Vbeta and 13 Jbeta primers. Profiled with immunoSEQ multiplex PCR; TCRdb holds only in-frame clones, not every one. Of 150,000 or so clones listed, around 82% were seen once; the top ten hold 3.2%. The specimen was PBMCs. These receptors were taken from a man between 18 and 35 years old in good health and CMV-seropositive.

The V gene is TRBV10-3, the J gene TRBJ2-7; D not resolved. Germline assignment: CDR1 ENHRY and CDR2 SYGVKD. The CDR3 contains 14 residues. V lost 4 bases to trimming and J lost 6 bases, with 16 bases between them. The CDR3 nucleotides are TGTGCCATCAGTGGTAGTCTCGCTGAGTCCGAGCAGTACTTC. Its protein product is CAISGSLAESEQYF.

The chain couples TRBV6-5 to TRBJ1-1, with a weak D call TRBD1 (6 bases). CDR1 is MNHEY, CDR2 SVGAGI, per germline. Trimming shortened V by 6 bases and J by 5 bases, and 10 bases separated the two germline ends. This CDR3 spans 12 amino acids. In nucleotides, the CDR3 is TGTGCCAGCAGCCACGGGACAACTGAAGCTTTCTTT. Translation gives CASSHGTTEAFF.

The rearrangement joins TRBV7-9 to TRBJ2-1; the D gene is possibly TRBD2 (5 bases). This CDR3 has 15 amino acids. With 4 bases removed from V and 5 bases from J, the gap between germline ends came to 15 bases. Germline CDR1 and CDR2: SEHNR and FQNEAQ (reference sequence). In DNA, the CDR3 is TGTGCCAGCAGCTCTCTTCTCCGGGATCACAATGAGCAGTTCTTC. Translating gives CASSSLLRDHNEQFF.

The chain links TRBV2 to TRBJ1-4; 8 bases are a match to TRBD1. Per germline, CDR1 SNHLY and CDR2 FYNNEI. The CDR3 loop spans 15 amino acids. V lost 6 bases and J lost 0; bases outside the gene matches: 3. CDR3 sequence (DNA): TGTGCCAGCAGCCGGGGACAGGCAACTAATGAAAAACTGTTTTTT. This sequence encodes CASSRGQATNEKLFF.

The chain uses TRBV5-4 and TRBJ2-1; D might be TRBD2 (5 bases). V lost 4 bases and J lost 5, with 13 bases in between. The CDR3 consists of 14 residues. CDR1 is SGHNT, CDR2 YYREEE, per germline (reference sequence). The CDR3: CASSEDFVNNEQFF. The CDR3 nucleotides read TGTGCCAGCAGCGAGGACTTTGTTAACAATGAGCAGTTCTTC.

This clone showed up just once. The chain links TRBV7-2 to TRBJ2-7, with TRBD2 identical over 13 bases. Trimming at V came to 1 base and at J to 3 bases, leaving 0 bases not matched to a gene. The germline V gene encodes CDR1 SGHTA and CDR2 FQGNSA. This CDR3 is 15 amino acids long. CDR3 nucleotides: TGTGCCAGCAGCTTAGGGACTAGCGGGAGCTACGAGCAGTACTTC. Amino acid sequence: CASSLGTSGSYEQYF. The full variable domain, in which reference TRBV7-2 and TRBJ2-7 provide the parts outside the CDR3, is GAGVSQSPSNKVTEKGKDVELRCDPISGHTALYWYRQSLGQGLEFLIYFQGNSAPDKSGLPSDRFSAERTGGSVSTLTIQRTQQEDSAVYLCASSLGTSGSYEQYFGPGTRLTVT.

The V and J genes are TRBV27 and TRBJ2-3, with 9 bases lining up with TRBD2. V shed 4 bases and J 4 bases; nucleotides not matched to a gene: 6. From germline, CDR1 is MNHEY and CDR2 SMNVEV (reference sequence). The CDR3 is made up of 15 amino acids. The chain's CDR3 is CASSSPAGGPDTQYF. CDR3 nucleotide sequence: TGTGCCAGCAGTTCCCCAGCGGGAGGACCAGATACGCAGTATTTT.

The chain joins TRBV2 to TRBJ1-3; D may be TRBD1 (6 bases). V lost 4 bases and J lost 2, with 12 bases in between. CDR1 SNHLY and CDR2 FYNNEI come from the germline V gene. The CDR3 length is 15 residues. In nucleotides, the CDR3 is TGTGCCAGCAGTGGTCAGACAGGCACTGGAAACACCATATATTTT. Translation: CASSGQTGTGNTIYF.

The V call is TRBV29-1, the J call TRBJ2-7; unclear D gene. V was clipped by 5 bases and J by 0 bases, with 8 bases between them. The CDR3 sequence is 12 residues long. The germline gives CDR1 SQVTM, CDR2 ANQGSEA. CDR3 region: CSVSGPSYEQYF. CDR3 in DNA: TGCAGCGTTTCCGGTCCCTCCTACGAGCAGTACTTC.

The gene calls are TRBV7-9 and TRBJ2-3; TRBD2 agrees at 12 bases. V lost 6 bases and J lost 5; bases outside the gene matches: 6. The CDR3 covers 15 residues. CDR1 SEHNR and CDR2 FQNEAQ come from the germline V gene (reference sequence). The CDR3 spells CASSRTSGRQDTQYF. CDR3 DNA sequence: TGTGCCAGCAGTCGTACTAGCGGGAGGCAAGATACGCAGTATTTT.

The chain employs TRBV11-2 and TRBJ1-3; 8 bases are a match to TRBD1. This CDR3 has 15 amino acids. The J segment lost 1 base and the V segment lost 4 bases, leaving 3 bases of the junction unmatched. CDR1 and CDR2 (germline): SGHAT, FQNNGV. The CDR3 protein is CASSSGGFSGNTIYF. CDR3 DNA sequence: TGTGCCAGCAGCTCAGGGGGCTTTTCTGGAAACACCATATATTTT.

The chain carries TRBV5-6 and TRBJ1-2; 8 positions match TRBD1. This CDR3 spans 13 amino acids. CDR1 SGHDT and CDR2 YYEEEE come from the germline V gene. V dropped 4 bases and J dropped 7; count of bases not matched to a gene: 6. This CDR3 reads CASSLDRVAGYTF. The DNA of the CDR3 is TGTGCCAGCAGCCTGGACAGGGTAGCTGGCTACACCTTC. The full variable domain, completed using reference TRBV5-6 and TRBJ1-2, is DAGVTQSPTHLIKTRGQQVTLRCSPKSGHDTVSWYQQALGQGPQFIFQYYEEEERQRGNFPDRFSGHQFPNYSSELNVNALLLGDSALYLCASSLDRVAGYTFGSGTRLTVV.

The rearrangement links TRBV9 to TRBJ2-3; D is unclear. From germline, CDR1 is SGDLS and CDR2 YYNGEE. The CDR3 has 13 amino acids. The V end lost 3 bases, the J end lost 3 bases, and 8 bases lay between the germline ends. The CDR3 coding sequence is TGTGCCAGCAGCGCCCTTGTAACAGATACGCAGTATTTT. Protein sequence: CASSALVTDTQYF. Using reference TRBV9 and TRBJ2-3 for the parts outside the CDR3, the full variable domain is DSGVTQTPKHLITATGQRVTLRCSPRSGDLSVYWYQQSLDQGLQFLIQYYNGEERAKGNILERFSAQQFPDLHSELNLSSLELGDSALYFCASSALVTDTQYFGPGTRLTVL.

This clone came up once. This chain uses TRBV6-4 with TRBJ2-2, with 7 bases aligning to TRBD2. This CDR3 is 13 amino acids long. Germline-derived CDR1 and CDR2 are MRHNA and SNTAGT. With 10 bases clipped from V and 5 bases from J, the junction kept 7 bases outside the gene matches. The CDR3 DNA reads TGTGCCACCCGCGGGGAGGGAACCGGGGAGCTGTTTTTT. Its protein is CATRGEGTGELFF.

The chain joins TRBV4-2 to TRBJ1-1; a weak D match, TRBD1 (6 bases). From germline, CDR1 is LGHNA and CDR2 YNFKEQ. The CDR3 length is 14 residues. V lost 0 bases, J lost 5 bases, and 10 bases lay in between. CDR3 in DNA: TGTGCCAGCAGCCAAGATGGTCAGGGGACTGAAGCTTTCTTT. This codes for CASSQDGQGTEAFF.

The V and J genes are TRBV5-4 and TRBJ2-5; D is possibly TRBD1 (7 bases). TRBJ2-7 matches the DNA end more closely, so the J call is doubtful. The CDR3 is 14 residues long. Per the germline V gene, CDR1 is SGHNT and CDR2 is YYREEE (reference sequence). The CDR3 protein is CASSWHRGLYEQYF. The CDR3, as DNA: TGTGCCAGCAGCTGGCACAGGGGACTCTACGAGCAGTACTTC.